This TCR beta chain was sequenced for a study of Ad26.COV2.S vaccination and SARS-CoV-2 variants. The repertoire was sequenced with immunoSEQ multiplex PCR; TCRdb's copy has only in-frame clones and lacks some. The sample lists roughly 330,000 clones, approximately 87% occurring once. Treatment given: roughly 18 received Ad26.COV2.S at low or high dose, single or two shots; a few received placebo; per-sample allocation not given. On day 63 after the first injection, vaccine and placebo recipients gave samples. The germline CDR1 and CDR2 sequences are MNHNS and SASEGT. Trimming removed 3 bases from V and 7 bases from J, with 9 bases in between. CDR3 length equals 12 residues.

The chain joins TRBV6-1 to TRBJ1-2, with a tentative D call TRBD1 (5 bases). The source is a person aged 18-60 years who received the Ad26.COV2.S COVID-19 vaccine or a placebo. The starting material was peripheral blood, obtained in a trial of Ad26.COV2.S vaccine versus placebo. The DNA of the CDR3 is TGTGCCAGCAGTGAGGAGGGGCCTGGCTACACCTTC. Residues: CASSEEGPGYTF.